The T cell receptor (beta chain) described here comes from a study of blood T cell repertoires in COVID-19. As for the study in general: In each case, the material was cDNA or gDNA derived from T cells, B-cell-depleted T cells, or PBMCs.

Source study methods: Scientists estimated how many nucleated cells there were by amplifying reference gene primers. Generated by immunoSEQ multiplex PCR, the TCRdb table keeps only in-frame clones and is missing some. Clone size and V and J calls were adopted from that table, with D and trimming inferred from the DNA. Found here are approximately 330,000 clones, 87% of them singletons; the top ten hold approximately 9.4%. Looked up from germline, CDR1 is SGHAT and CDR2 is FQNNGV. This CDR3 has 15 residues. V was clipped by 2 bases and J by 7 bases; unmatched bases: 6. This rearrangement joins TRBV11-2 to TRBJ2-1; 9 bases are a match to TRBD1. The sequenced material came from peripheral blood. The source of this sequence is a man aged 25 to 45 with COVID-19, enrolled during active disease. CDR3: CASSLTGQGMNEQFF. CDR3 DNA: TGTGCCAGCAGCTTAACGGGACAGGGAATGAATGAGCAGTTCTTC.